The 12 T cell receptor beta chains in this list originate from one sample, sequenced in a study of T-cell memory formation after mild COVID-19. Using its own MiXCR run on the 5' RACE reads, TCRdb lists one record per CDR3 protein. The sample shows hundreds of thousands of distinct CDR3 sequences, under 20% of them seen only once. Material: PBMCs or a T cell subset sorted from them (not recorded which). These receptors originate from an adult woman who had mild COVID-19 (a few samples of this study predate the infection). Cell type and time point are not known.

CDR3 amino acids: CASSVERGGLAEQFF. The CDR3 region has the DNA TGTGCCAGCAGCGTCGAGCGGGGGGGCCTCGCCGAGCAGTTCTTC. The V call is TRBV9, the J call TRBJ2-1; 10 bases line up with TRBD2. The CDR3 length is 15 residues. CDR1 is SGDLS, CDR2 YYNGEE, per germline. The V gene end was trimmed by 2 bases and the J gene end by 10 bases; junction bases not matched to a gene: 9.

Concerning this clonotype itself: Mismatch with germline at one junction end may stem from a read error. This chain joins TRBV18 and TRBJ1-1; D is uncertain. The germline CDR1 and CDR2 sequences are KGHSH and LQKENI. This CDR3 has 11 amino acids. The CDR3 DNA is TGTGCCAGCTCAATGAACGCTGAAGCTTTCTTT. It yields the protein CASSMNAEAFF.

This clonotype was seen only a few times. This chain links TRBV6-1 with TRBJ2-5; 7 bases match TRBD1. There are 17 residues in the CDR3. Germline loops: CDR1 MNHNS, CDR2 SASEGT. Germline trimming cut 3 bases from V and 4 bases from J; bases unmatched to any gene: 14. This chain's CDR3 is CASSDAPGTASRETQYF. DNA of the CDR3: TGTGCCAGCAGTGACGCCCCCGGGACAGCCTCCCGAGAGACCCAGTACTTC.

This clonotype was recorded a few times. CDR3 DNA: TGTGCCAGCAGCTTGGGCGACAGGATGGGTACGGGCACCTTC. Amino acid sequence: CASSLGDRMGTGTF. The chain uses TRBV5-6 and TRBJ1-2; TRBD1 is a possible D gene (6 bases). The CDR3 sequence is 14 residues long. The germline gives CDR1 SGHDT, CDR2 YYEEEE. V lost 0 bases, J lost 13 bases, and 19 bases lay in between.

This clonotype was seen a few times. The chain couples TRBV6-6 to TRBJ1-1; no clear D. Germline CDR1 is MNHNY and CDR2 is SVGAGI (reference sequence). The CDR3 has 11 amino acids. CDR3: CTAGMNTEAFF. The CDR3 DNA sequence: TGTACCGCGGGAATGAACACTGAAGCTTTCTTT.

This clonotype appeared many times. The chain recombines TRBV5-6 with TRBJ2-7; unclear D gene. Looked up from germline, CDR1 is SGHDT and CDR2 is YYEEEE. The V gene lost 4 bases and the J gene lost 3 bases, with 11 bases spanning the gap. The CDR3 is made up of 13 amino acids. This CDR3 reads CASSPGNHYEQYF. DNA of the CDR3: TGTGCCAGCAGCCCTGGGAACCACTACGAGCAGTACTTC. The complete variable domain, with remaining parts taken from reference TRBV5-6 and TRBJ2-7, reads DAGVTQSPTHLIKTRGQQVTLRCSPKSGHDTVSWYQQALGQGPQFIFQYYEEEERQRGNFPDRFSGHQFPNYSSELNVNALLLGDSALYLCASSPGNHYEQYFGPGTRLTVT.

The V and J genes are TRBV5-1 and TRBJ2-3; 10 bases map to TRBD1. V lost 4 bases and J lost 4; bases outside the gene matches: 12. Per the germline V gene, CDR1 is SGHRS and CDR2 is YFSETQ. CDR3 size: 17 residues. Here the CDR3 DNA reads TGCGCCAGCAGCCCATGGGGGACAGGGGTGATGGCAGATACGCAGTATTTT. Its translation: CASSPWGTGVMADTQYF.

The chain employs TRBV20-1 and TRBJ2-3; 7 bases are a match to TRBD2. The CDR3 loop spans 14 amino acids. V lost 7 bases and J lost 4; bases outside the gene matches: 11. Germline CDR1 is DFQATT and CDR2 is SNEGSKA (reference sequence). The CDR3 DNA is TGCAGTGTTCGGAGGGCGGGAGTGCCAGATACGCAGTATTTT. This translates into CSVRRAGVPDTQYF.

The V gene is TRBV7-3, the J gene TRBJ2-1; 12 bases fit TRBD2. Per germline, CDR1 SGHTA and CDR2 FQGTGA. V shed 3 bases, J shed 10 bases, and the junction held 7 bases outside the gene matches. The CDR3 extends over 15 amino acids. For the CDR3, the DNA is TGTGCCAGCAGCTTTTCTAGCGGGGGGGCCGACGAGCAGTTCTTC. Encoded protein: CASSFSSGGADEQFF.

This clonotype has a handful of counts. The chain links TRBV30 to TRBJ1-1, with 8 bases aligning to TRBD1. Germline CDR1 is GTSNPN and CDR2 is SVGIG (reference sequence). V gave up 4 bases and J gave up 3 bases; unmatched junction bases: 10. This CDR3 is built from 15 residues. In nucleotides, the CDR3 is TGTGCCTGGAATCTGAAACAGGGGGTCTACACTGAAGCTTTCTTT. Its protein is CAWNLKQGVYTEAFF.

The table lists this clonotype with a few counts. The chain joins TRBV12-3 or TRBV12-4 to TRBJ2-1, with D possibly TRBD2 on 6 matching bases. Trimming stripped 6 bases from V and 7 bases from J, with 19 bases between. The CDR3 contains 15 residues. CDR3 sequence (DNA): TGTGCCAGCAGGAACACCGGGACTCGGGAGAATGAGCAGTTCTTC. Translating it yields CASRNTGTRENEQFF.

This clonotype has a handful of counts. The chain recombines TRBV2 with TRBJ2-7; no definite D call. V lost 5 bases, J lost 2 bases, and 13 bases lay in between. This CDR3 has 14 residues. Looked up from germline, CDR1 is SNHLY and CDR2 is FYNNEI. In nucleotides, the CDR3 is TGTGCCAGCAGTCCCTCAGGATACACCTACGAGCAGTACTTC. Translated, it gives CASSPSGYTYEQYF.